This T cell receptor (beta chain) was identified in a study of cytomegalovirus exposure and HLA in healthy donors. In the study overall: A previous analysis identified 95 million to 140 million unique TCR beta sequences derived from roughly 180 million T cells. Study-wide results and limits: Reportedly, TCR beta sequences accurately predicted HLA-A and HLA-B alleles in most subjects.

The PCR contained 60 Vbeta and 13 Jbeta primers. Measured with immunoSEQ multiplex PCR; TCRdb has only the in-frame clones, and not every one. The table includes tens of thousands of clones, about three quarters detected once. On this clone: Its antigen is unidentified.

The sequenced sample consisted of PBMCs. This receptor was identified in a young woman in good health and CMV-seropositive.

The CDR3 reads CASSELGGTNTGELFF. CDR3 nucleotide sequence: TGTGCCAGCAGTGAATTGGGAGGGACGAACACCGGGGAGCTGTTTTTT. The V call is TRBV2, the J call TRBJ2-2, with 7 bases matching TRBD2. This CDR3 is 16 amino acids long. Per germline, CDR1 SNHLY and CDR2 FYNNEI. V lost 2 bases to trimming and J lost 0 bases; unmatched junction nucleotides: 3.